Detailed here is one T cell receptor (beta chain). The record originates from a study of blood T cell repertoires in COVID-19. Using immunoSEQ multiplex PCR, the repertoire was profiled, and TCRdb retains in-frame clones only, with some absent. Of roughly 240,000 clones in the sample, approximately 88% are singletons; the top ten hold 2% to 2.5%. Germline V gene data show CDR1 as SGHTA and CDR2 as FQGNSA. CDR3 length: 16 amino acids. Germline trimming cut 5 bases from V and 6 bases from J; bases unmatched to any gene: 12. The TCR comes from a woman in her forties with acute COVID-19. The specimen sequenced was PBMCs or T cells enriched from blood (not recorded which). The chain joins TRBV7-2 to TRBJ2-3; 9 bases are shared with TRBD2. As DNA, the CDR3 is TGTGCCAGCAGCCGGGGTGGCGGGGGGGCCCGGGATACGCAGTATTTT. This gives the protein CASSRGGGGARDTQYF.